Below, 24 T cell receptor beta chains from the same sample are listed, as sequenced in a study of breast tumors, draining lymph nodes, adjacent tissues. TCRdb independently ran MiXCR on the multiplex PCR reads; one entry per CDR3 protein. The sample carries about 35,000 distinct CDR3 sequences, 36% recorded once. The sequenced material came from breast tumor tissue. These receptor sequences come from a female donor with breast cancer. Some clones in this sample may be carry-over from other donors' samples.

A remark on this clonotype: A much bigger clone sits one base away, suggesting this may be a read error. The CDR3 is CGARDQAPGTGGSDTQYF. The CDR3 nucleotides read TGCGGTGCTAGAGATCAGGCTCCCGGGACAGGGGGCTCAGATACGCAGTATTTT. The chain couples TRBV20-1 to TRBJ2-3; TRBD1 aligns across 12 bases. CDR1 DFQATT and CDR2 SNEGSKA come from the germline V gene (reference sequence). This CDR3 has 18 residues.

As for this clonotype: A much larger clone lies a single base off, so this may be a read error. CDR3 protein: CASSRDLGLGEQYF. The CDR3 bases are TGTGCCAGCAGCCGAGATTTAGGGTTAGGGGAGCAGTACTTC. V is TRBV3-1 and J is TRBJ2-7, with D unclear. Germline CDR1 reads LGHDT; CDR2 reads YNNKEL (reference sequence). This CDR3 comprises 14 residues. Trimming pared 4 bases from V and 7 bases from J, leaving 17 bases between.

There are many counts of this clonotype. The chain joins TRBV11-2 to TRBJ2-1, with 8 bases matching TRBD2. The CDR3 covers 15 residues. Losses at the gene ends were 2 bases for V and 4 bases for J; bases not matched to a gene: 4. The germline V gene encodes CDR1 SGHAT and CDR2 FQNNGV. This chain's CDR3 is CASSLTAGEYNEQFF. The CDR3 bases are TGTGCCAGCAGCTTAACAGCGGGAGAGTACAATGAGCAGTTCTTC.

Of note for this clonotype: An end of the junction differs from the germline gene, which may be a read error. The V gene is TRBV4-1, the J gene TRBJ2-7; TRBD2 agrees at 7 bases. This CDR3 is built from 16 residues. Germline CDR1 is MGHRA and CDR2 is YSYEKL. The CDR3: CAGSQASGQSPYEQYF. The CDR3 DNA is TGCGCCGGCAGCCAAGCTAGCGGCCAAAGCCCCTACGAGCAGTACTTC.

This clonotype came up many times. The CDR3 is CASTRGLATNYGYTF. The CDR3 coding sequence is TGTGCCAGCACTAGGGGTCTGGCGACTAACTATGGCTACACCTTC. This chain joins TRBV6-5 and TRBJ1-2, with D perhaps TRBD1 (5 bases). The CDR3 is 15 residues long. Germline CDR1 reads MNHEY; CDR2 reads SVGAGI. V shed 7 bases and J shed 0 bases, with 15 bases lying between them.

This clonotype was recorded many times. The chain joins TRBV5-1 to TRBJ2-3; D remains unclear. Trimming removed 0 bases from V and 0 bases from J, with 5 bases in between. The CDR3 sequence is 14 residues long. Germline CDR1 and CDR2: SGHRS and YFSETQ. CDR3 nucleotide sequence: TGCGCCAGCAGCTTGGGAGTTAGCACAGATACGCAGTATTTT. Amino acid sequence: CASSLGVSTDTQYF.

DNA of the CDR3: TGTGCCAGCAGTGCGGACAGCCTTGGGGCCCAGTACTTC. This translates into CASSADSLGAQYF. The rearrangement joins TRBV2 to TRBJ2-5; tentative D call: TRBD1 (6 bases). With 4 bases removed from V and 9 bases from J, the gap between germline ends came to 15 bases. There are 13 residues in the CDR3. The germline V gene encodes CDR1 SNHLY and CDR2 FYNNEI.

Many counts were recorded for this clonotype. The chain employs TRBV20-1 and TRBJ2-7, with a tentative D call TRBD2 (6 bases). This CDR3 spans 13 amino acids. Germline loops: CDR1 DFQATT, CDR2 SNEGSKA (reference sequence). V was clipped by 3 bases and J by 7 bases, with 16 bases between them. The CDR3 spells CSASGGAPWEQYF. The DNA for the CDR3 is TGCAGTGCTAGCGGAGGGGCCCCCTGGGAGCAGTACTTC.

This clonotype was observed a single time. This chain links TRBV12-3 or TRBV12-4 with TRBJ1-5, with 7 nucleotides matching TRBD1. The CDR3 is made up of 12 amino acids. The ends lost 6 bases at V and 5 bases at J; junction bases unmatched: 1. Written as DNA, the CDR3 is TGTGCCAGCAGAACAGGGGATCAGCCCCAGCATTTT. This encodes CASRTGDQPQHF.

This clonotype came up many times. The gene calls are TRBV29-1 and TRBJ2-1, with D possibly TRBD2 on 8 matching bases. The germline gives CDR1 SQVTM, CDR2 ANQGSEA. The CDR3 loop spans 16 amino acids. V was pared by 7 bases and J by 4 bases, with 23 bases between. The CDR3 DNA follows: TGCAGCGCGGGGGGGGCGACAGGGCGGGCTTACAATGAGCAGTTCTTC. As protein: CSAGGATGRAYNEQFF.

Details on this clonotype: Possible read error: a much larger clone is one base away. V usage is TRBV5-5 and J usage is TRBJ2-1, with 11 bases fitting TRBD1. The germline gives CDR1 SGHKS, CDR2 YYEKEE (reference sequence). The CDR3 is 15 amino acids. J lost 6 bases, V lost 4 bases, and 6 bases had no gene match. CDR3 nucleotides: TGTGCCAGCAGCCGGGACAGGGGGTCACGCAATGAGCAGTTCTTC. Translated: CASSRDRGSRNEQFF.

This sequence joins TRBV7-2 and TRBJ1-1, with D possibly matching TRBD1 (5 bases). V lost 4 bases and J 9 bases, leaving 12 bases between the germline ends. Looked up from germline, CDR1 is SGHTA and CDR2 is FQGNSA. This CDR3 has 12 residues. CDR3 region: CASSYNPGQAFF. CDR3 nucleotide sequence: TGTGCCAGCAGCTACAACCCGGGACAAGCTTTCTTT.

This clonotype has ten or more counts. V is TRBV6-6 and J is TRBJ1-4; D might be TRBD1 (6 bases). The germline V gene has CDR1 MNHNY and CDR2 SVGAGI (reference sequence). This CDR3 is built from 15 residues. Trimming pared 6 bases from V and 3 bases from J, leaving 14 bases between. The CDR3 sequence is CASSYEGVPNEKLFF. The CDR3 DNA follows: TGTGCCAGCAGCTACGAGGGGGTCCCTAATGAAAAACTGTTTTTT.

This clonotype was seen many times. This chain uses TRBV4-2 with TRBJ2-7; D unresolved. This CDR3 has 12 amino acids. Germline loops: CDR1 LGHNA, CDR2 YNFKEQ. Trimming left V 5 bases short and J 7 bases short, with 12 bases between. Written as DNA, the CDR3 is TGTGCCAGCAGCGGAAACCCGAGGGAGCAGTACTTC. Its protein product is CASSGNPREQYF.

The chain joins TRBV5-1 to TRBJ2-1; no definite D call. CDR1 and CDR2 (germline): SGHRS, YFSETQ. Trimming took off 2 bases at V and 8 bases at J, with 8 bases between the two ends. The CDR3 runs 12 residues. CDR3 DNA sequence: TGCGCCAGCAGCTTAATCCGGGATGAGCAGTTCTTC. This translates into CASSLIRDEQFF.

V gene TRBV11-2 combines with J gene TRBJ1-2; 9 positions agree with TRBD1. CDR1 and CDR2 (germline): SGHAT, FQNNGV. Trimming at V came to 2 bases and at J to 0 bases, leaving 1 base not matched to a gene. This CDR3 comprises 15 residues. The DNA for the CDR3 is TGTGCCAGCAGCTTAACAGGGGGCTCTAACTATGGCTACACCTTC. It encodes CASSLTGGSNYGYTF.

This clonotype showed up many times. The chain carries TRBV20-1 and TRBJ2-5; 9 bases match TRBD1. The CDR3 loop spans 16 amino acids. With 3 bases clipped from V and 4 bases from J, the junction kept 12 bases outside the gene matches. Germline values: CDR1 DFQATT, CDR2 SNEGSKA (reference sequence). CDR3 region: CSASWAGTGSGETQYF. DNA for the CDR3: TGCAGTGCTAGTTGGGCCGGGACAGGGTCTGGAGAGACCCAGTACTTC.

This clonotype was observed at least ten times. The chain is built from TRBV6-1 and TRBJ2-7; D possibly corresponds to TRBD2 (5 bases). V gave up 2 bases and J gave up 6 bases, with 11 bases separating them. The CDR3 spans 13 residues. CDR1 is MNHNS, CDR2 SASEGT, per germline. The CDR3 spells CASSEYTGSEQYF. In nucleotides, the CDR3 is TGTGCCAGCAGTGAATATACGGGGAGCGAGCAGTACTTC.

This clonotype has only a few counts. This rearrangement joins TRBV5-4 to TRBJ1-5; no definite D call. V lost 0 bases and J lost 4, with 11 bases in between. This CDR3 is 15 amino acids long. Germline V lookup: CDR1 SGHNT, CDR2 YYREEE (reference sequence). The CDR3: CASSLDAAANQPQHF. As DNA, the CDR3 is TGTGCCAGCAGCTTGGATGCGGCTGCAAATCAGCCCCAGCATTTT.

This clonotype was observed at least ten times. The chain uses TRBV19 and TRBJ1-2; weak D call: TRBD1 (5 bases). The CDR3 runs 14 residues. V lost 3 bases and J lost 4, with 12 bases in between. The germline V gene encodes CDR1 LNHDA and CDR2 SQIVND (reference sequence). The CDR3 region has the DNA TGTGCCAGTAGTATCCCTGGGGCCGCCTATGGCTACACCTTC. It codes for CASSIPGAAYGYTF.

About this clonotype itself: This CDR3 fails to terminate in the conserved phenylalanine or tryptophan, so it likely reflects a read error. This chain links TRBV7-6 with TRBJ2-5, with no clear D. The V gene's germline CDR1 is SGHVS and CDR2 FNYEAQ. Trimming removed 1 base from V and 5 bases from J, with 8 bases in between. The CDR3 has 13 residues. The CDR3 DNA sequence: TGTGCCAGCAGCTTAGTTTCGTGGGAGACCCAGTACTCC. Protein: CASSLVSWETQYS.

About this clonotype: This sequence may be a read error, since a much larger clone differs from it by one base. The genes are TRBV3-1 and TRBJ1-2, with D uncertain. From germline, CDR1 is LGHDT and CDR2 YNNKEL (reference sequence). The CDR3 contains 12 residues. The CDR3 region has the DNA TGTACCAGCAGCCAAGAGGGCTATGGCTACACCTTC. Its protein is CTSSQEGYGYTF.

This chain joins TRBV27 and TRBJ2-1; maybe TRBD2 (10 bases). Germline V gene sequence: CDR1 MNHEY, CDR2 SMNVEV (reference sequence). This CDR3 has 19 residues. V lost 0 bases and J lost 7, with 25 bases in between. DNA for the CDR3: TGTGCCAGCAGTTTATCCGGGACAGGGCTAGCGGGAGAGCGGAATGAGCAGTTCTTC. This sequence encodes CASSLSGTGLAGERNEQFF.

The chain recombines TRBV30 with TRBJ2-1; TRBD1 agrees at 7 bases. The J segment lost 6 bases and the V segment lost 0 bases, leaving 5 bases of the junction unmatched. The germline V gene has CDR1 GTSNPN and CDR2 SVGIG (reference sequence). This CDR3 region has 14 residues. As DNA, the CDR3 is TGTGCCTGGAGTGTACAAGGGGGCCGCAATGAGCAGTTCTTC. Encoded protein: CAWSVQGGRNEQFF.